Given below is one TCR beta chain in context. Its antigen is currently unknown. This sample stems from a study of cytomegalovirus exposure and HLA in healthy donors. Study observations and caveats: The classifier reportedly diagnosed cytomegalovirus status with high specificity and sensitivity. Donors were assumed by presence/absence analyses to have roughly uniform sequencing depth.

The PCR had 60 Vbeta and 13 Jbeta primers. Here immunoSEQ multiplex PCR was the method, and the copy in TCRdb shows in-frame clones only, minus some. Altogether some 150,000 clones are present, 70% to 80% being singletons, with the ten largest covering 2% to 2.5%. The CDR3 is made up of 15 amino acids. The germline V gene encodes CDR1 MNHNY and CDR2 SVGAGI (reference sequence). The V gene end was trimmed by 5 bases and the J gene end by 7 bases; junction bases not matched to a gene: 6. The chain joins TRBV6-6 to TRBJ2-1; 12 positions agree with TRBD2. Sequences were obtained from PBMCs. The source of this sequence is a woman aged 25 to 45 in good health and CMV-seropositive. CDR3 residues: CASSGLAGIGNEQFF. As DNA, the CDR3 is TGTGCCAGCAGTGGACTAGCGGGAATAGGGAATGAGCAGTTCTTC.